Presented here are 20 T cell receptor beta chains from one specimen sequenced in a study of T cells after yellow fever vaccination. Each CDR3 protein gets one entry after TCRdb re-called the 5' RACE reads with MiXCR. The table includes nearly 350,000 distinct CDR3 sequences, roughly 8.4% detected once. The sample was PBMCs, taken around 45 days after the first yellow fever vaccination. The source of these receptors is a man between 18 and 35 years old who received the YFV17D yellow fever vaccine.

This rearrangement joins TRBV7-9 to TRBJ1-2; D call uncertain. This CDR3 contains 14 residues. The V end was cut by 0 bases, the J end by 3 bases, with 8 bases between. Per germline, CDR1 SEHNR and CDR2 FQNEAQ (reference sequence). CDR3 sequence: CASSLALEDYGYTF. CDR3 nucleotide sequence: TGTGCCAGCAGCTTAGCCCTAGAAGACTATGGCTACACCTTC. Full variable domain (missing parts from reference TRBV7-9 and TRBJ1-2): DTGVSQNPRHKITKRGQNVTFRCDPISEHNRLYWYRQTLGQGPEFLTYFQNEAQLEKSRLLSDRFSAERPKGSFSTLEIQRTEQGDSAMYLCASSLALEDYGYTFGSGTRLTVV.

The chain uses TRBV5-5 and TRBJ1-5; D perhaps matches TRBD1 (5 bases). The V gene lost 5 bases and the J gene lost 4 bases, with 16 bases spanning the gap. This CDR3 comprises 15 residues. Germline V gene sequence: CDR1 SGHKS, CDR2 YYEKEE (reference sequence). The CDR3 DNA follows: TGTGCCAGCAGTGGGGACCTTACTGGAAATCAGCCCCAGCATTTT. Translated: CASSGDLTGNQPQHF.

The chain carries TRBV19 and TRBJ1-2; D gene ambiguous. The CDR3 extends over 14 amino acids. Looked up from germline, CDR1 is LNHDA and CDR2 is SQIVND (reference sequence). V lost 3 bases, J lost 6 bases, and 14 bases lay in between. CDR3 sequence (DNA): TGTGCCAGTAGTATCCGGGAGCCCCCCCATGGCTACACCTTC. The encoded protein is CASSIREPPHGYTF.

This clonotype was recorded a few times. The CDR3 nucleotides are TGCGCCAGCAGCTTATACGACGAAGCTTTCTTT. This sequence encodes CASSLYDEAFF. The chain uses TRBV5-1 and TRBJ1-1; D not certain. V lost 2 bases and J lost 8, with 7 bases in between. Per germline, CDR1 SGHRS and CDR2 YFSETQ. The CDR3 length is 11 residues.

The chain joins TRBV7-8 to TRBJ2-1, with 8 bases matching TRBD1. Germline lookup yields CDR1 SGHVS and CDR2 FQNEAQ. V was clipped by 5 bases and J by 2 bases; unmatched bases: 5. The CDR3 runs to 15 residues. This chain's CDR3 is CASSINRGAYNEQFF. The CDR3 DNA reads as TGTGCCAGCAGCATTAACAGGGGGGCCTACAATGAGCAGTTCTTC.

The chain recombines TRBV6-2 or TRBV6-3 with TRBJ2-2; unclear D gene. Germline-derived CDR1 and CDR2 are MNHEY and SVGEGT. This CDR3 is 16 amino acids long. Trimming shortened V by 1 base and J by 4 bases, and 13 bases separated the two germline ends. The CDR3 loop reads CASSYLMVAATGELFF. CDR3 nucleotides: TGTGCCAGCAGTTACTTGATGGTGGCCGCCACCGGGGAGCTGTTTTTT.

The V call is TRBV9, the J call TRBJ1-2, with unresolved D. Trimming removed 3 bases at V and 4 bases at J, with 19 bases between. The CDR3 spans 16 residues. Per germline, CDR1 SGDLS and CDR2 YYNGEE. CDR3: CASSAEAGKEFYGYTF. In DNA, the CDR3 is TGTGCCAGCAGCGCGGAGGCAGGAAAAGAATTCTATGGCTACACCTTC.

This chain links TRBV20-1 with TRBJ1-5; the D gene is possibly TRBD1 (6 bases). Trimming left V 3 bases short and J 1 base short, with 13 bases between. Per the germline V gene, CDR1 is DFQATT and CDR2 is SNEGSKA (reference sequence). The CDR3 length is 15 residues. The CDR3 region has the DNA TGCAGTGCTAGGGATATGCAGGGGAGCAATCAGCCCCAGCATTTT. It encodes CSARDMQGSNQPQHF.

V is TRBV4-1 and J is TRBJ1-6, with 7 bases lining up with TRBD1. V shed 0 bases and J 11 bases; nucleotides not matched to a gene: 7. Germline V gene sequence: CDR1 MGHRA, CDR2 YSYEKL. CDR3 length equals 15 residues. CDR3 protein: CASSQDFGQGAPLHF. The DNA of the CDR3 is TGCGCCAGCAGCCAAGATTTCGGGCAGGGGGCACCCCTCCACTTT.

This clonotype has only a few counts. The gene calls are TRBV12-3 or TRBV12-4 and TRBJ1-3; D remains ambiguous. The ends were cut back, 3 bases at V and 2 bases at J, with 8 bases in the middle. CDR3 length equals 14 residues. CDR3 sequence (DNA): TGTGCCAGCAGTTTGGGTCAGCCTGGAAACACCATATATTTT. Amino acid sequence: CASSLGQPGNTIYF.

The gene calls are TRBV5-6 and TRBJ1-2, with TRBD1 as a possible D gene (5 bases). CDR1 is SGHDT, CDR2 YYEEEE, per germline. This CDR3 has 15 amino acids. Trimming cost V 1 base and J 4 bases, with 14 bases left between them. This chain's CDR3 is CASSLLYRGAYGYTF. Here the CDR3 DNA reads TGTGCCAGCAGCTTGTTGTATAGGGGCGCCTATGGCTACACCTTC.

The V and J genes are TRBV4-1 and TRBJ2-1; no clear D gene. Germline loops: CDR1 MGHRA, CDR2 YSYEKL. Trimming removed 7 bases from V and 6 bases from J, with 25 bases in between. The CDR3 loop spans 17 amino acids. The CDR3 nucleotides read TGCGCCAGCACCCAGGCGGCTTTAAAGAAAGATTTCAATGAGCAGTTCTTC. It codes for CASTQAALKKDFNEQFF.

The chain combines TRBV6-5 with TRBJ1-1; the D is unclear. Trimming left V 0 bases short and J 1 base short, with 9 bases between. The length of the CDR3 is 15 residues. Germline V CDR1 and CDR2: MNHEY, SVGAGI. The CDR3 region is CASSYSRGGNTEAFF. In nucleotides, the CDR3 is TGTGCCAGCAGTTACTCTCGGGGTGGGAACACTGAAGCTTTCTTT.

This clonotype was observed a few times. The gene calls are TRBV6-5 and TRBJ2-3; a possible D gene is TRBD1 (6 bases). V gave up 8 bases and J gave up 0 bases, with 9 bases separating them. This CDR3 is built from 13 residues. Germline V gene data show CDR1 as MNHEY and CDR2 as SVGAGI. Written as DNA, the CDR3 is TGTGCCAGCCATACAGGGAGCACAGATACGCAGTATTTT. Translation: CASHTGSTDTQYF.

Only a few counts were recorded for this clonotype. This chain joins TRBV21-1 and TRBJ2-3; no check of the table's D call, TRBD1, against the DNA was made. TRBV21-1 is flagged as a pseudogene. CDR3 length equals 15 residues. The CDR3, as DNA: TGTGCCAGCAGCCCCAACAGGGGGCCTTTTGATACGCAGTATTTT. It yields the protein CASSPNRGPFDTQYF.

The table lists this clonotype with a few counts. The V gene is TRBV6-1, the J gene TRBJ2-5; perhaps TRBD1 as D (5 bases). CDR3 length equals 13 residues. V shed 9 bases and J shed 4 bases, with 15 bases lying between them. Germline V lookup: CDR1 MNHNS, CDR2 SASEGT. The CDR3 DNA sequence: TGTGCCAGTCACACAGGTATTCGAGAGACCCAGTACTTC. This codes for CASHTGIRETQYF.

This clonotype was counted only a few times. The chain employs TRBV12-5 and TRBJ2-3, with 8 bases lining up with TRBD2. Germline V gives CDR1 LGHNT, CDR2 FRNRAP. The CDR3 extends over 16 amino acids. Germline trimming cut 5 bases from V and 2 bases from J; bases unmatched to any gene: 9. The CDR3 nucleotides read TGTGCTAGTGGTCCCCGAGACGGGGGGGTCACAGATACGCAGTATTTT. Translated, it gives CASGPRDGGVTDTQYF.

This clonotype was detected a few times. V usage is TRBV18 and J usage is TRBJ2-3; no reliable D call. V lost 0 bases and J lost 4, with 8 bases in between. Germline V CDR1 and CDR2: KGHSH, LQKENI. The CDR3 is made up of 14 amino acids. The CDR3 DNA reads TGTGCCAGCTCACCACCCCCGGGCGCAGATACGCAGTATTTT. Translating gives CASSPPPGADTQYF. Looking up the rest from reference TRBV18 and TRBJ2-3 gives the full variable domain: NAGVMQNPRHLVRRRGQEARLRCSPMKGHSHVYWYRQLPEEGLKFMVYLQKENIIDESGMPKERFSAEFPKEGPSILRIQQVVRGDSAAYFCASSPPPGADTQYFGPGTRLTVL.

CDR3 nucleotide sequence: TGTGCCAGCAGCTTATTGCGGGACCCAAGCACAGATACGCAGTATTTT. Translated: CASSLLRDPSTDTQYF. This chain links TRBV11-2 with TRBJ2-3; TRBD2 is a possible D gene (6 bases). Looked up from germline, CDR1 is SGHAT and CDR2 is FQNNGV. This CDR3 spans 16 amino acids. Trimming stripped 2 bases from V and 0 bases from J, with 12 bases between.

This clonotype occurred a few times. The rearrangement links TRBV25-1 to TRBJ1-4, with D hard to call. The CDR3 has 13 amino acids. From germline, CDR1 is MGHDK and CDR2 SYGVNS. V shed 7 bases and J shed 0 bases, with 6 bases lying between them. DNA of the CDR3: TGTGCCAGCACCCGAGCAACTAATGAAAAACTGTTTTTT. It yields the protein CASTRATNEKLFF.